This T cell receptor (beta chain) was recovered during a study of cytotoxic CD8 clonotypes in ibrutinib-treated CLL. At the level of the study: Partial response occurred in some 25 patients and complete response in 2; at median about 6 years, roughly 15 remained remitted and roughly 12 progressed.

The repertoire was sequenced with immunoSEQ multiplex PCR; TCRdb's copy has only in-frame clones and lacks some. Of some 130,000 clones detected, approximately 83% appear once; the ten largest clones hold around 2.1%. In the case of this clone: Its specificity is not known.

General study points: Treatment saw public clonotypes, which were uncommon, either contract or stay stable.

Germline assignment: CDR1 MGHDK and CDR2 SYGVNS. Trimming took off 3 bases at V and 0 bases at J, with 13 bases between the two ends. There are 16 residues in the CDR3. This receptor was taken from a human donor with chronic lymphocytic leukemia. The specimen was PBMCs, collected after 24 months of ibrutinib treatment. V and J are TRBV25-1 and TRBJ2-3; TRBD1 is a possible D gene (6 bases). The CDR3 DNA sequence: TGTGCCAGCAGTGACCCACAGGGTCCTAGCACAGATACGCAGTATTTT. Amino acid sequence: CASSDPQGPSTDTQYF.